Each of the 2 T cell receptor beta chains below was sequenced from the same sample in a study of shared clonotypes between healthy human individuals. Only in-frame clones appear in the TCRdb table, and some are missing; sequencing was by immunoSEQ multiplex PCR. The data show some 1,100,000 clones, with more than 75% seen just once and approximately 0.56% held by the top ten. The sequenced sample consisted of memory CD4+ T cells from PBMCs. Subset in this sample: CD45RA-negative fraction. The receptors were gathered from a man between 18 and 35 years old in good health. Some clones in this sample may be carry-over from other donors' samples.

This rearrangement joins TRBV9 to TRBJ2-1; TRBD2 is a possible D gene (5 bases). The germline V and J ends were trimmed by 0 bases and 2 bases, with 9 bases remaining between them. In germline, CDR1 is SGDLS, CDR2 YYNGEE. This CDR3 is built from 15 residues. Written as DNA, the CDR3 is TGTGCCAGCAGCGTAGGGGTAGCGACCTACAATGAGCAGTTCTTC. It encodes CASSVGVATYNEQFF.

The J gene is TRBJ1-5, the V gene TRBV6-5; 8 bases align to TRBD1. CDR1 MNHEY and CDR2 SVGAGI come from the germline V gene. The CDR3 covers 14 residues. Trimming cost V 5 bases and J 6 bases; bases outside gene matches: 6. CDR3 sequence reads: CASSDGQGSQPQHF. CDR3 coding DNA: TGTGCCAGCAGTGACGGACAGGGTAGTCAGCCCCAGCATTTT.